This TCR beta chain derives from a study of T cell responses to AZD1222 COVID-19 vaccine. Comments on this clone: The antigen is unknown.

The study, taken as a whole, reports: Reportedly, nearly half of unique spike TCRs recognized epitopes outside B.1.351/B.1.1.7 mutations.

Data came from immunoSEQ multiplex PCR; TCRdb stores just in-frame clones and leaves some out. The sample consists of some 170,000 clones, 90% to 95% of them appearing once. The V and J ends lost 1 base and 4 bases, in that order; junction bases with no gene match: 6. The CDR3 covers 16 residues. Germline V gene sequence: CDR1 MGHRA, CDR2 YSYEKL. The clonotype originates from an adult in good health. This chain connects TRBV4-1 to TRBJ2-5; 10 positions agree with TRBD2. Source: peripheral blood, taken on day 0 of AZD1222 vaccination. In nucleotides, the CDR3 is TGCGCCAGCAGCCAAGGGGATCTAGCGGGAGCAGAGACCCAGTACTTC. Amino acids: CASSQGDLAGAETQYF.